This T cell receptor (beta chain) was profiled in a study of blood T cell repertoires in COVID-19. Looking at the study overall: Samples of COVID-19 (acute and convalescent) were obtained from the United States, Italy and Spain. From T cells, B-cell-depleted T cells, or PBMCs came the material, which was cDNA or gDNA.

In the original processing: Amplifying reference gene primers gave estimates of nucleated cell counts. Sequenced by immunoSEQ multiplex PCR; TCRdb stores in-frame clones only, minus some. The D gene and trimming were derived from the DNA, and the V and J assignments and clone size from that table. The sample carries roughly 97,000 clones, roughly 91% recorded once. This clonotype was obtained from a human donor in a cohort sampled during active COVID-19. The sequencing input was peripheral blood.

The CDR3 loop reads CASSDVWWLAGVDEQFF. The DNA of the CDR3 is TGTGCCAGCAGTGACGTGTGGTGGCTAGCGGGAGTGGATGAGCAGTTCTTC. The rearrangement links TRBV6-1 to TRBJ2-1; 10 bases fit TRBD2. Germline V gene sequence: CDR1 MNHNS, CDR2 SASEGT. This CDR3 has 17 residues. The J segment lost 8 bases and the V segment lost 3 bases, leaving 13 bases of the junction unmatched.